The entry that follows covers one TCR beta chain sequence. The target antigen is unknown. Using immunoSEQ multiplex PCR, the repertoire was profiled, and TCRdb retains in-frame clones only, with some absent. Of more than 70,000 clones in the sample, 94% were seen once. The data originate from a study of cytomegalovirus exposure and HLA in healthy donors. The V and J ends lost 5 bases and 4 bases respectively, with 17 bases between them. Germline loops: CDR1 MNHEY, CDR2 SVGAGI. The CDR3 is made up of 15 amino acids. Study observations and caveats: Listed as cytomegalovirus-associated were 170 or so TCR beta chains.

This rearrangement joins TRBV6-5 to TRBJ2-5; the D gene is possibly TRBD1 (5 bases). The source of this sequence is a woman aged 18-30 years in good health and CMV-seronegative. Sequencing was done on a sample of PBMCs. In DNA, the CDR3 is TGTGCCAGCAGTCCCATGCAGGGCTGGGGAGAGACCCAGTACTTC. It codes for CASSPMQGWGETQYF.